This T cell receptor beta chain originates from a study of blood T cell repertoires in COVID-19. Profiling relied on immunoSEQ multiplex PCR, and the TCRdb table lists in-frame clones only, not all of them. The sample contains around 170,000 clones, roughly 84% of which appear only once. V was shortened by 1 base and J by 13 bases, with 23 bases between the two germline ends. CDR1 and CDR2 (germline): SGHAT, FQNNGV. The CDR3 runs to 15 residues. This chain joins TRBV11-2 and TRBJ2-7; D remains unclear. The receptor comes from a woman in her sixties or seventies with acute or convalescent COVID-19. The sequenced material came from peripheral blood. CDR3 residues: CASSLVPVTSTSNYF. The CDR3 DNA reads as TGTGCCAGCAGCTTAGTTCCCGTAACCTCTACGAGCAACTACTTC.